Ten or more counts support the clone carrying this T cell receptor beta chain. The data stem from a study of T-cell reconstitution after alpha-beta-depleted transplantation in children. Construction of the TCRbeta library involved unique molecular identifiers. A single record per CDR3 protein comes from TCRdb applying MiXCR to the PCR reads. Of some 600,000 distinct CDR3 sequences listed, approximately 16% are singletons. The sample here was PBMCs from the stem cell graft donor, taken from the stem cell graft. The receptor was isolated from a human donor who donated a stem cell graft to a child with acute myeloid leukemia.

The CDR3 region is CASSLRREETQYF. The CDR3 bases are TGTGCCAGCAGCTTAAGGCGGGAGGAGACCCAGTACTTC. The gene calls are TRBV7-2 and TRBJ2-5, with 7 bases identical to TRBD2. Looked up from germline, CDR1 is SGHTA and CDR2 is FQGNSA. V lost 2 bases to trimming and J lost 5 bases; unmatched junction nucleotides: 2. This CDR3 region has 13 residues. Full variable domain (rest looked up from reference TRBV7-2 and TRBJ2-5): GAGVSQSPSNKVTEKGKDVELRCDPISGHTALYWYRQSLGQGLEFLIYFQGNSAPDKSGLPSDRFSAERTGGSVSTLTIQRTQQEDSAVYLCASSLRREETQYFGPGTRLLVL.